Sequencing of this TCR beta chain was carried out in a study of cytomegalovirus exposure and HLA in healthy donors. About the study: The study placed around 80% of its 350 to 450 genotyped donors in the Caucasian-associated ancestry cluster.

Nominal health characterized the donors when sampled, though unrecorded immune exposures were likely. The PCR had 60 Vbeta and 13 Jbeta primers. The method was immunoSEQ multiplex PCR; TCRdb's version includes in-frame clones alone and lacks a portion of them. This sample has 180,000 or so clones, with over 75% found just once. Study-level points and caveats: Among immune exposure information, only CMV serostatus was available.

Germline loops: CDR1 GTSNPN, CDR2 SVGIG (reference sequence). V was shortened by 1 base and J by 2 bases, with 6 bases between the two germline ends. This CDR3 has 12 amino acids. Regarding this clone: Antigen specificity is unknown.

The sequenced sample was PBMCs. The sequence came from a young man in good health and CMV-seropositive. J is TRBJ2-7 and V is TRBV30; no clear D. CDR3 in amino acids: CAWSAGAYEQYF. CDR3 nucleotide sequence: TGTGCCTGGAGTGCCGGAGCCTACGAGCAGTACTTC.